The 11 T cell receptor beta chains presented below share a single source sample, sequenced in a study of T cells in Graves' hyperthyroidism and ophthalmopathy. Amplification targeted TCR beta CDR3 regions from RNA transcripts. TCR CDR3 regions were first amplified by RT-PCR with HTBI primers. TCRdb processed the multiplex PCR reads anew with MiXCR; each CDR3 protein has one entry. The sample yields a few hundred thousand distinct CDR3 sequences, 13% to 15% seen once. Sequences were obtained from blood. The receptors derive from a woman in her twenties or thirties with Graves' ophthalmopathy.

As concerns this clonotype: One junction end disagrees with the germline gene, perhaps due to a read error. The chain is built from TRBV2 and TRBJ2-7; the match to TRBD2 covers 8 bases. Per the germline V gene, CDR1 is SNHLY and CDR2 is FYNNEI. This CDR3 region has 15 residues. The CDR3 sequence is CVSSESGGAFNEQYF. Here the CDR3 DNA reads TGTGTCAGCAGTGAATCGGGGGGGGCCTTCAACGAGCAGTACTTC.

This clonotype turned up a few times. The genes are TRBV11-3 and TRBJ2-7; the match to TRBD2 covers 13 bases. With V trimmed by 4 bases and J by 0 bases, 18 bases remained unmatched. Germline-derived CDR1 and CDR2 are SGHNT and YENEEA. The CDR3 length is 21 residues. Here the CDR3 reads CASSSNQPGLAGPWSSYEQYF. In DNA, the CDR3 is TGTGCCAGCAGCTCGAACCAGCCGGGACTAGCGGGGCCCTGGAGCTCCTACGAGCAGTACTTC.

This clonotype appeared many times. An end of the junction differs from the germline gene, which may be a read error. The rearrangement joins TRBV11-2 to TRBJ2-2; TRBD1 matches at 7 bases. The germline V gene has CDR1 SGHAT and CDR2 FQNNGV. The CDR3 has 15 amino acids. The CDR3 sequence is CASSWGQLNTGELFF. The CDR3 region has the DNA TGCGCCAGCAGCTGGGGACAGCTGAACACCGGGGAGCTGTTTTTT. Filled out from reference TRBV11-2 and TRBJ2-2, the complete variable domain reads EAGVAQSPRYKIIEKRQSVAFWCNPISGHATLYWYQQILGQGPKLLIQFQNNGVVDDSQLPKDRFSAERLKGVDSTLKIQPAKLEDSAVYLCASSWGQLNTGELFFGEGSRLTVL.

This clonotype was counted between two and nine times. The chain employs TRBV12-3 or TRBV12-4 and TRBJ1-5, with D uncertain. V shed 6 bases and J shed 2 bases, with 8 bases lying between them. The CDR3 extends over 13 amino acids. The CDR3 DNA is TGTGCCAGCAGGTTAATTGGCAATCAGCCCCAGCATTTT. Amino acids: CASRLIGNQPQHF.

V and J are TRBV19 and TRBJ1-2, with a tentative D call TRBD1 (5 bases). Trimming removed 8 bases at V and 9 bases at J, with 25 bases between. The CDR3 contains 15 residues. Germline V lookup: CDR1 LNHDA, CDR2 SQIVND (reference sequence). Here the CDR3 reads CASSGAGLPYMSYTF. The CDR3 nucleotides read TGTGCCAGTTCCGGGGCAGGCCTACCTTATATGAGCTACACCTTC.

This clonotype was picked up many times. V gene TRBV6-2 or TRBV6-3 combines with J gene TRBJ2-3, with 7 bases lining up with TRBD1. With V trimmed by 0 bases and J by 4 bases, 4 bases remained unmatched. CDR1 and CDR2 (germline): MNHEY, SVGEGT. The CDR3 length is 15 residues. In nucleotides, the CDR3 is TGTGCCAGCAGTTACTCGCGACAGGGTGCAGATACGCAGTATTTT. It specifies CASSYSRQGADTQYF.

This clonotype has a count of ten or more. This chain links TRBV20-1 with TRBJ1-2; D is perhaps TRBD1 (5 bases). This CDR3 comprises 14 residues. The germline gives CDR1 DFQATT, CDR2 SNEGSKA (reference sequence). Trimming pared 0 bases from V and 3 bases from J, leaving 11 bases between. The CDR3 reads CSARDPGNYYGYTF. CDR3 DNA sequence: TGCAGTGCTAGAGATCCAGGGAACTACTATGGCTACACCTTC.

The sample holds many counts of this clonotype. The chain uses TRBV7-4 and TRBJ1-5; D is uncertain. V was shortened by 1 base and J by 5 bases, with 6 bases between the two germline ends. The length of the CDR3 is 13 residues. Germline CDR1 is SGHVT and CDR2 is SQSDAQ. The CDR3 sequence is CASSLVRDQPQHF. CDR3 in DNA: TGTGCCAGCAGCTTAGTACGGGATCAGCCCCAGCATTTT. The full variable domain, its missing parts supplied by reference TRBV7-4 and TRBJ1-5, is GAGVSQSPRYKVAKRGRDVALRCDSISGHVTLYWYRQTLGQGSEVLTYSQSDAQRDKSGRPSGRFSAERPERSVSTLKIQRTEQGDSAVYLCASSLVRDQPQHFGDGTRLSIL.

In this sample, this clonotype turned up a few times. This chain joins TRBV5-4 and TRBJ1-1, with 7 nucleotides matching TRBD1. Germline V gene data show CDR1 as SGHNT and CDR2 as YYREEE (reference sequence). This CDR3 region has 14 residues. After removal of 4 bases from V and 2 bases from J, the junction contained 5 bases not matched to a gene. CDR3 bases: TGTGCCAGCAGCCACAGGGGTGGAAACACTGAAGCTTTCTTT. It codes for CASSHRGGNTEAFF.

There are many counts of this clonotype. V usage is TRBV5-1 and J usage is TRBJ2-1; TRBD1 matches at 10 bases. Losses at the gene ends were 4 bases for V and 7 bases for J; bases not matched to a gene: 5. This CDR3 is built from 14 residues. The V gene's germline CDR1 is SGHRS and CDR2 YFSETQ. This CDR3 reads CASSARTGGNEQFF. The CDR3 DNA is TGCGCCAGCAGCGCCCGGACAGGGGGGAATGAGCAGTTCTTC.

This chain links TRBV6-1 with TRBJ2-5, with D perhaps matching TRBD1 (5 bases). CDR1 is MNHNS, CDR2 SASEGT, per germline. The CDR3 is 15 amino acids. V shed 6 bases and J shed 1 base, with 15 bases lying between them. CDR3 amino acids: CASSRSWGVQETQYF. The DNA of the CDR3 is TGTGCCAGCAGCAGGAGCTGGGGCGTCCAAGAGACCCAGTACTTC.